The TCR beta chain under discussion was sequenced for a study of blood T cell repertoires in COVID-19. In the study overall: Donors in the United States, Italy and Spain gave samples during acute or convalescent COVID-19.

The method was immunoSEQ multiplex PCR; TCRdb's version includes in-frame clones alone and lacks a portion of them. There are about 150,000 clones in the sample; 80% to 90% occur only once, and around 3.5% lies in the top ten. This TCR derives from a man aged 70 or older with acute or convalescent COVID-19. The sequenced sample was peripheral blood.

Here the CDR3 DNA reads TGTGCCAGCAGCTTAGGTCGACAAGGGGAAGGAAAACTGTTTTTT. Protein sequence: CASSLGRQGEGKLFF. The V call is TRBV7-6, the J call TRBJ1-4, with TRBD1 as a possible D gene (5 bases). CDR1 and CDR2 from the germline V gene are SGHVS and FNYEAQ. V lost 1 base to trimming and J lost 10 bases, with 16 bases between them. The CDR3 has 15 amino acids.